This passage covers 23 T cell receptor beta chains from one sample sequenced in a study of T cell repertoires in cytomegalovirus infection. TCRdb re-derived calls from the reads in MiXCR, one entry per CDR3 protein. The sample consists of hundreds of thousands of distinct CDR3 sequences, more than 8% of them appearing once. The source material was PBMCs. These receptors all stem from a human donor in good health (CMV status not recorded). Some clones in this sample may be carry-over from other donors' samples.

In its sample, this clonotype was seen many times. The chain joins TRBV7-2 to TRBJ2-7; D remains unclear. Trimming left V 2 bases short and J 0 bases short, with 5 bases between. This CDR3 has 13 residues. Germline V gene data show CDR1 as SGHTA and CDR2 as FQGNSA. DNA of the CDR3: TGTGCCAGCAGCTTATTGTACTCCTACGAGCAGTACTTC. This encodes CASSLLYSYEQYF.

This clonotype has at least ten counts. The genes are TRBV7-2 and TRBJ1-1; D unclear. Trimming cost V 2 bases and J 8 bases, with 9 bases left between them. This CDR3 comprises 12 residues. Germline V gives CDR1 SGHTA, CDR2 FQGNSA. The CDR3 spells CASSLSAGEAFF. In DNA form, the CDR3 reads TGTGCCAGCAGCTTATCGGCGGGAGAAGCTTTCTTT.

This clonotype was counted many times. The V call is TRBV7-2, the J call TRBJ2-7, with a tentative D call TRBD2 (6 bases). Germline assignment: CDR1 SGHTA and CDR2 FQGNSA. Trimming removed 1 base at V and 6 bases at J, with 13 bases between. This CDR3 has 14 amino acids. This CDR3 is CASSLEGRRGEQYF. CDR3 DNA: TGTGCCAGCAGCTTAGAGGGAAGGAGGGGCGAGCAGTACTTC.

This clonotype has more than one count but fewer than ten. V gene TRBV2 combines with J gene TRBJ1-5; the match to TRBD1 covers 8 bases. Germline V gene lookup returns CDR1 SNHLY and CDR2 FYNNEI. V lost 6 bases and J lost 2; bases outside the gene matches: 9. The CDR3 is 16 amino acids. CDR3 amino acids: CASRGMDRAGNQPQHF. Here the CDR3 DNA reads TGTGCCAGCAGGGGGATGGACAGGGCCGGCAATCAGCCCCAGCATTTT.

V and J are TRBV7-2 and TRBJ1-5; TRBD1 is a possible D gene (6 bases). The CDR3 is 17 amino acids. Germline V gene data show CDR1 as SGHTA and CDR2 as FQGNSA. Trimming removed 6 bases from V and 5 bases from J, with 23 bases in between. The CDR3 sequence is CASSPAEFQGSHQPQHF. Written as DNA, the CDR3 is TGTGCCAGCAGTCCGGCAGAATTTCAGGGGAGCCATCAGCCCCAGCATTTT.

The genes are TRBV27 and TRBJ2-7; 11 nucleotides align to TRBD2. Germline-derived CDR1 and CDR2 are MNHEY and SMNVEV (reference sequence). V gave up 5 bases and J gave up 3 bases; unmatched junction bases: 6. This CDR3 is built from 15 residues. CDR3 sequence (DNA): TGTGCCAGCAGTGATCTAGCGGGAGGCCGCTACGAGCAGTACTTC. This encodes CASSDLAGGRYEQYF.

The chain has TRBV5-5 and TRBJ2-7; no clear D. The CDR3 totals 11 residues. Germline CDR1 and CDR2: SGHKS and YYEKEE (reference sequence). Trimming pared 7 bases from V and 6 bases from J, leaving 11 bases between. This chain's CDR3 is CASARASEQYF. CDR3 nucleotides: TGTGCCAGCGCCCGTGCCTCCGAGCAGTACTTC. The full variable domain, its missing parts supplied by reference TRBV5-5 and TRBJ2-7, is DAGVTQSPTHLIKTRGQQVTLRCSPISGHKSVSWYQQVLGQGPQFIFQYYEKEERGRGNFPDRFSARQFPNYSSELNVNALLLGDSALYLCASARASEQYFGPGTRLTVT.

This clonotype has ten or more counts. The V gene is TRBV19, the J gene TRBJ1-1, with TRBD1 as a possible D gene (5 bases). Between the trimmed V and J ends, which lost 8 bases and 4 bases, there was a span of 14 bases. The CDR3 is 13 amino acids. Germline CDR1 and CDR2: LNHDA and SQIVND (reference sequence). The CDR3 nucleotides are TGTGCCAGTGGGGACGGGGGAGGCACTGAAGCTTTCTTT. Protein sequence: CASGDGGGTEAFF.

The chain joins TRBV5-1 to TRBJ1-3; the D gene is possibly TRBD1 (6 bases). Germline CDR1 and CDR2: SGHRS and YFSETQ. CDR3 length: 15 amino acids. Trimming pared 0 bases from V and 2 bases from J, leaving 9 bases between. The chain's CDR3 is CASSLGGDTGNTIYF. The CDR3 coding sequence is TGCGCCAGCAGCTTGGGAGGGGACACTGGAAACACCATATATTTT.

This clonotype was recorded at least ten times. The rearrangement uses TRBV7-2 and TRBJ2-7; 7 bases are a match to TRBD2. J gave up 4 bases and V 1 base, and 7 bases lay outside the gene matches. Germline CDR1 reads SGHTA; CDR2 reads FQGNSA. The CDR3 totals 15 residues. CDR3 in amino acids: CASSLGAGVRYEQYF. For the CDR3, the DNA is TGTGCCAGCAGCTTAGGTGCGGGAGTCCGGTACGAGCAGTACTTC. The whole variable domain, remainder taken from reference TRBV7-2 and TRBJ2-7, is GAGVSQSPSNKVTEKGKDVELRCDPISGHTALYWYRQSLGQGLEFLIYFQGNSAPDKSGLPSDRFSAERTGGSVSTLTIQRTQQEDSAVYLCASSLGAGVRYEQYFGPGTRLTVT.

This clonotype was seen more than once but under ten times. This chain uses TRBV20-1 with TRBJ1-1; TRBD1 matches 10 bases. Germline V gene sequence: CDR1 DFQATT, CDR2 SNEGSKA (reference sequence). CDR3 length: 15 residues. V trimming: 1 base; J trimming: 3 bases; junction bases outside the gene matches: 5. The DNA for the CDR3 is TGCAGTGCTAGAGCCATGGACAGGGGGGACACTGAAGCTTTCTTT. Amino acid sequence: CSARAMDRGDTEAFF.

This clonotype was recorded many times. The V gene is TRBV7-8, the J gene TRBJ2-3; D is undetermined. Germline CDR1 is SGHVS and CDR2 is FQNEAQ. There are 14 residues in the CDR3. V gave up 4 bases and J gave up 0 bases, with 8 bases separating them. The CDR3 DNA reads as TGTGCCAGCAGCTACGGGTCCAGCACAGATACGCAGTATTTT. Protein sequence: CASSYGSSTDTQYF.

The V call is TRBV7-6, the J call TRBJ2-1; the D is unclear. Trimming left V 5 bases short and J 5 bases short, with 10 bases between. Per germline, CDR1 SGHVS and CDR2 FNYEAQ. This CDR3 has 13 residues. CDR3 loop: CASSQAWDNEQFF. In nucleotides, the CDR3 is TGTGCCAGCAGCCAGGCATGGGACAATGAGCAGTTCTTC.

This clonotype appeared many times. As DNA, the CDR3 is TGCAGTGCGGATGGAAGACTAGCGGGAGAATGGGTCGCGGAGACCCAGTACTTC. Amino acids: CSADGRLAGEWVAETQYF. The rearrangement joins TRBV20-1 to TRBJ2-5; 12 nucleotides align to TRBD2. The CDR3 loop spans 18 amino acids. With V trimmed by 6 bases and J by 5 bases, 19 bases remained unmatched. Germline V gene data show CDR1 as DFQATT and CDR2 as SNEGSKA (reference sequence).

This chain uses TRBV7-9 with TRBJ2-3; D unclear. Trimming stripped 7 bases from V and 1 base from J, with 9 bases between. Germline V gene lookup returns CDR1 SEHNR and CDR2 FQNEAQ (reference sequence). The length of the CDR3 is 13 residues. DNA of the CDR3: TGTGCCAGCATAAATTTGGGCACAGATACGCAGTATTTT. Translation gives CASINLGTDTQYF.

In this sample, this clonotype turned up a few times. The chain joins TRBV6-5 to TRBJ1-5; 7 nucleotides line up with TRBD1. V was pared by 6 bases and J by 3 bases, with 11 bases of the junction left unmatched. The CDR3 loop spans 16 amino acids. The germline CDR1 and CDR2 sequences are MNHEY and SVGAGI. The CDR3 loop reads CASRRQGETNNQPQHF. The CDR3 nucleotides read TGTGCCAGCAGGAGACAGGGCGAAACTAACAATCAGCCCCAGCATTTT.

There are a few counts of this clonotype. The chain links TRBV23-1 to TRBJ2-7; D may be TRBD1 (6 bases). TRBV23-1 is known as an ORF, though its function is uncertain. V gave up 6 bases and J gave up 6 bases, with 24 bases separating them. CDR3 length: 16 amino acids. As DNA, the CDR3 is TGCGCCAGCAGACCTATAATTCGGCACAGGGTTCTCGAGCAGTACTTC. This gives the protein CASRPIIRHRVLEQYF.

This clonotype occurred a few times. V and J are TRBV7-9 and TRBJ2-1; no reliable D call. The CDR3 runs 12 residues. Deletions cut 7 bases from V and 5 bases from J, with 9 bases between. Germline loops: CDR1 SEHNR, CDR2 FQNEAQ (reference sequence). CDR3 nucleotide sequence: TGTGCCAGCACCCCCGGGCACAATGAGCAGTTCTTC. Translating it yields CASTPGHNEQFF. Full variable domain (missing parts from reference TRBV7-9 and TRBJ2-1): DTGVSQNPRHKITKRGQNVTFRCDPISEHNRLYWYRQTLGQGPEFLTYFQNEAQLEKSRLLSDRFSAERPKGSFSTLEIQRTEQGDSAMYLCASTPGHNEQFFGPGTRLTVL.

This clonotype was found many times. The chain combines TRBV12-3 or TRBV12-4 with TRBJ2-2; D is unclear. The CDR3 is 14 amino acids. Trimming removed 4 bases at V and 6 bases at J, with 12 bases between. The CDR3 DNA is TGTGCCAGCAGTTACGACTCAGTTGCCGGGGAGCTGTTTTTT. Protein: CASSYDSVAGELFF.

About this clonotype: Relative to the germline gene, one junction end is altered; a read error may explain this. This chain joins TRBV28 and TRBJ1-3, with unresolved D. Germline V gives CDR1 MDHEN, CDR2 SYDVKM. The CDR3 loop spans 12 amino acids. The CDR3 is CASSLSASTLYF. DNA of the CDR3: TGTGCCAGCAGTTTATCGGCCAGCACCTTATATTTT.

This clonotype was counted many times. This chain joins TRBV7-2 and TRBJ2-7; 13 positions match TRBD2. The CDR3 totals 17 residues. Trimming removed 6 bases from V and 2 bases from J; junction bases left unmatched: 10. Germline V gene data show CDR1 as SGHTA and CDR2 as FQGNSA. This CDR3 is CASRGTSGGGRAYEQYF. In DNA form, the CDR3 reads TGTGCCAGCAGGGGCACTAGCGGGGGGGGCCGGGCCTACGAGCAGTACTTC. Together with reference TRBV7-2 and TRBJ2-7, the CDR3 gives the full variable domain: GAGVSQSPSNKVTEKGKDVELRCDPISGHTALYWYRQSLGQGLEFLIYFQGNSAPDKSGLPSDRFSAERTGGSVSTLTIQRTQQEDSAVYLCASRGTSGGGRAYEQYFGPGTRLTVT.

The sample holds a few counts of this clonotype. The J gene is TRBJ2-4, the V gene TRBV4-2; D may be TRBD1 (7 bases). Germline CDR1 is LGHNA and CDR2 is YNFKEQ. The CDR3 loop spans 20 amino acids. Trimming removed 2 bases at V and 0 bases at J, with 23 bases between. The CDR3: CASSQSSGTASVLAKNIQYF. The CDR3 DNA reads as TGTGCCAGCAGCCAAAGCTCGGGGACAGCTAGCGTATTAGCCAAAAACATTCAGTACTTC.

A few counts support this clonotype. The chain is built from TRBV7-2 and TRBJ1-4; maybe TRBD1 (6 bases). V was trimmed by 1 base and J by 7 bases, leaving 13 bases between them. Germline V gene lookup returns CDR1 SGHTA and CDR2 FQGNSA. The CDR3 contains 15 residues. CDR3: CASSLVPGAGEKLFF. CDR3 coding DNA: TGTGCCAGCAGCTTAGTGCCAGGGGCGGGTGAAAAACTGTTTTTT.